This T cell receptor (beta chain) was observed in a study of blood T cell repertoires in COVID-19. This clone was detected only once. The repertoire was sequenced with immunoSEQ multiplex PCR; TCRdb's copy has only in-frame clones and lacks some. The repertoire holds about 280,000 clones, with approximately 86% as singletons. The receptor's source is a woman under 40 who had recovered from COVID-19. The sequencing input was peripheral blood.

The CDR3 loop reads CASSFDRTPTQETQYF. The DNA for the CDR3 is TGTGCCAGCAGTTTCGACAGAACCCCAACCCAAGAGACCCAGTACTTC. V gene TRBV2 combines with J gene TRBJ2-5, with D perhaps matching TRBD1 (5 bases). Trimming shortened V by 5 bases and J by 1 base, and 17 bases separated the two germline ends. CDR1 and CDR2 (germline): SNHLY, FYNNEI. The CDR3 runs to 16 residues.